This TCR beta chain was recovered during a study of blood T cell repertoires in COVID-19. In germline, CDR1 is LNHDA, CDR2 SQIVND (reference sequence). This CDR3 region has 17 residues. The ends were cut back, 4 bases at V and 1 base at J, with 17 bases in the middle. Residents of about two dozen US areas, aged roughly 18 to 89 years, made up the participants. Generated by immunoSEQ multiplex PCR, the TCRdb table keeps only in-frame clones and is missing some. The repertoire holds 270,000 or so clones, with roughly 81% as singletons. Sequenced material: PBMCs or T cells enriched from blood (not recorded which). The rearrangement joins TRBV19 to TRBJ1-3; perhaps TRBD1 as D (5 bases). This receptor was taken from a woman aged 50 to 60 who had been exposed to COVID-19. The CDR3 region is CASSTRQTVGSGNTIYF. The CDR3 DNA reads as TGTGCCAGTAGTACTCGACAGACCGTGGGATCTGGAAACACCATATATTTT.